This T cell receptor beta chain was captured by sequencing in a study of T-cell reconstitution after alpha-beta-depleted transplantation in children. Study-level findings and limits: Recipient T cells and thymic progenitors that survived were the source of the high TCRbeta diversity seen at day 60 in some patients. By one year post-transplant, T-cell counts and diversity largely arose from T cells that were newly produced. At around two months after transplant, the alpha-beta T cells were reportedly derived from several hundred expanded clones that came from non-depleted graft cells.

The germline V gene encodes CDR1 MNHEY and CDR2 SMNVEV (reference sequence). The V gene lost 3 bases and the J gene lost 1 base, with 12 bases spanning the gap. The CDR3 extends over 15 amino acids. Points on this clonotype: Its antigen is unknown.

Preparation of the TCRbeta library was carried out with unique molecular identifiers. Each CDR3 protein gets one entry after TCRdb re-called the PCR reads with MiXCR. The table lists fewer than 1 million distinct CDR3 sequences, roughly 15% of them singletons. This chain connects TRBV27 to TRBJ2-5; TRBD1 or TRBD2 may be the D gene (5 bases each). The sequence was obtained from a male patient between 5 and 17 years old who had a stem cell transplant for acute lymphoblastic leukemia, so the T cells may come from the graft donor. The sequences come from PBMCs, mostly from graft donor cells, collected 360 days after TCRalphabeta/CD19-depleted stem cell transplant. The CDR3 DNA reads TGTGCCAGCAGTTTCATCGGGACGCCCCAAGAGACCCAGTACTTC. Its protein is CASSFIGTPQETQYF.